The clone carrying this TCR beta chain was detected once. The antigen is unknown. Germline is not matched at one junction end, which may reflect a read error. The CDR3 is 17 residues long. Germline CDR1 is LGHNA and CDR2 is YNFKEQ. Next came a second PCR, run for about 7 to 12 cycles, which used a sample-barcoded 5' primer along with a J-beta primer mix. A single record per CDR3 protein comes from TCRdb applying MiXCR to the 5' RACE reads. The data contain some 640,000 distinct CDR3 sequences, about 30% of them singletons. The record originates from a study of blood T cells in healthy people across ages. Findings and limits, study-wide: One million T cells yielded diversity estimates that were considered underestimates. Long-lived donors had more naive CD4+ cells and higher diversity than aged donors.

This TCR was sampled from an elderly woman in good health. Sequences were obtained from blood. The chain is built from TRBV4-2 and TRBJ1-1; TRBD1 matches at 7 bases. This CDR3 reads CTSSRTRGSEMNTEAFF. The CDR3 DNA follows: TGTACCAGCAGCCGAACCAGGGGGTCGGAAATGAACACTGAAGCTTTCTTT.